These T cell receptor beta chains were read from a single sample in a study of T cell responses to AZD1222 COVID-19 vaccine. Sequencing was performed with immunoSEQ multiplex PCR; in TCRdb, only in-frame clones are kept and a portion is missing. The repertoire holds approximately 100,000 clones, with about 89% as singletons. Here the sequenced sample was peripheral blood, taken on day 0 of AZD1222 vaccination. The receptors originated from an adult in good health. The CDR3 runs from the conserved cysteine through the conserved F or W. A D gene is named only where the DNA matches it firmly.

len	v_gene	d_gene	j_gene	CDR3aa
12	TRBV24-1	.	TRBJ1-2	CATSVANYGYTF
12	TRBV29-1	TRBD1	TRBJ1-4	CSASGTDEKLFF
15	TRBV28	TRBD1	TRBJ1-4	CASSSGQGLTEKLFF
13	TRBV24-1	.	TRBJ2-5	CATSVGGRETQYF
14	TRBV5-4	TRBD1	TRBJ1-6	CASSLTGTGSPLHF
13	TRBV2	TRBD1	TRBJ1-2	CASSTGQAYGYTF
14	TRBV6-5	TRBD1	TRBJ1-2	CASSRGQGLYGYTF
14	TRBV6-2/TRBV6-3	TRBD1	TRBJ1-2	CASSSGGGVYGYTF
19	TRBV4-2	.	TRBJ2-6	CASSQDDRRFSSGANVLTF
17	TRBV7-2	TRBD2	TRBJ2-1	CASSFPVGGGARNEQFF
13	TRBV7-6	.	TRBJ1-2	CASSLGGSYGYTF
14	TRBV7-9	.	TRBJ2-1	CASSLAGTYNEQFF
18	TRBV24-1	TRBD1	TRBJ2-6	CATSDPGQGAYGANVLTF
13	TRBV4-3	.	TRBJ1-2	CASSRSIRDGYTF
17	TRBV11-2	.	TRBJ2-4	CASSRAAGRGGKNIQYF
16	TRBV30	.	TRBJ1-4	CAWSRGPDPTNEKLFF
14	TRBV3-1/TRBV3-2	.	TRBJ1-1	CASSQGWGGTEAFF
16	TRBV28	TRBD1	TRBJ1-4	CASRSPGGPANEKLFF
15	TRBV4-3	TRBD1	TRBJ2-7	CASSQGQGSSYEQYF
15	TRBV19	TRBD1	TRBJ2-2	CATFFGQGGTGELFF
12	TRBV24-1	TRBD1	TRBJ1-1	CATQTGLTEAFF
15	TRBV9	.	TRBJ2-3	CASSIDSLYTDTQYF